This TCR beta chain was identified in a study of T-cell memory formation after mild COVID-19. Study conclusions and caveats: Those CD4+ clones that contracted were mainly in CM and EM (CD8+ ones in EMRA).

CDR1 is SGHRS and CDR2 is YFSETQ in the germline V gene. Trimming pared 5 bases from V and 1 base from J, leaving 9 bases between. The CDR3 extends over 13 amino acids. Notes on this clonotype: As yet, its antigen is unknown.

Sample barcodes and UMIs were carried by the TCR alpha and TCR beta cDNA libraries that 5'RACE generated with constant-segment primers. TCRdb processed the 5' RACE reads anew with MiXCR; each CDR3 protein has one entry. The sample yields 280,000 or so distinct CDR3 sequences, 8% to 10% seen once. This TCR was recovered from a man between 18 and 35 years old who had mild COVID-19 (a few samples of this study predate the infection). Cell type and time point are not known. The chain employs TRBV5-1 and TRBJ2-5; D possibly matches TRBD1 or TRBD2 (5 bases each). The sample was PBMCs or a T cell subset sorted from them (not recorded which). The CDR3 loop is CASRSGTQETQYF. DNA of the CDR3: TGCGCCAGCAGATCAGGGACCCAAGAGACCCAGTACTTC.